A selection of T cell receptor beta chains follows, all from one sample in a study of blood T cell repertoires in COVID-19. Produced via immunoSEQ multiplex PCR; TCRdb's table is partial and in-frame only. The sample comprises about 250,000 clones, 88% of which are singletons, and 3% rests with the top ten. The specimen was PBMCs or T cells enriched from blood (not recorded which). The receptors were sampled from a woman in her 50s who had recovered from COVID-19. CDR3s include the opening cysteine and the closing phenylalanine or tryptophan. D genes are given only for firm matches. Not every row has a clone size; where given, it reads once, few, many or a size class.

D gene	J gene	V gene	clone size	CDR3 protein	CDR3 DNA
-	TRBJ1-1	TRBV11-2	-	CASSSTPGEAFF	TGTGCCAGCAGCTCCACGCCGGGTGAAGCTTTCTTT
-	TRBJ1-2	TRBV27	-	CASSSPGGKNYGYTF	TGTGCCAGCAGTTCCCCCGGGGGGAAGAACTATGGCTACACCTTC
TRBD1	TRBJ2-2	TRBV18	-	CASSPGDRFTGELFF	TGTGCCAGCTCACCAGGGGACAGATTCACCGGGGAGCTGTTTTTT
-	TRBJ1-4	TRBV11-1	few	CASSLDGRGDEKLFF	TGTGCCAGCAGCTTAGACGGTAGAGGAGATGAAAAACTGTTTTTT
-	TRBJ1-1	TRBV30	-	CAWSGGSGAFF	TGTGCCTGGAGTGGAGGGTCGGGAGCTTTCTTT
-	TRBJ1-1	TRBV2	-	CASRRLFLDTEAFF	TGTGCCAGCAGAAGACTGTTTCTGGACACTGAAGCTTTCTTT
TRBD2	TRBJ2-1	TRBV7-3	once	CASSPKRGQSYNEQFF	TGTGCCAGCAGCCCAAAGCGGGGGCAGTCCTACAATGAGCAGTTCTTC
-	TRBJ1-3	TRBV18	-	CASSSLPEQSSGNTIYF	TGTGCCAGCTCATCTCTCCCGGAACAGAGCTCTGGAAACACCATATATTTT
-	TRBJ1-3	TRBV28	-	CASSSRTAGGNTIYF	TGTGCCAGCAGCTCCCGGACAGCTGGTGGAAACACCATATATTTT
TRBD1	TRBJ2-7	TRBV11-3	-	CASSVRDSPSYEQYF	TGTGCCAGCAGCGTACGGGACAGCCCGTCCTACGAGCAGTACTTC
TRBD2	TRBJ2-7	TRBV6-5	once	CASSPGGSAGEQYF	TGTGCCAGCAGTCCGGGCGGGAGTGCGGGCGAGCAGTACTTC
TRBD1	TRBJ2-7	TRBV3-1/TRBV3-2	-	CASSEPGQSYEQYF	TGTGCCAGCAGCGAGCCGGGACAGTCCTACGAGCAGTACTTC
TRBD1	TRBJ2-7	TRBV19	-	CASSFPGTGTYEQYF	TGTGCCAGTAGTTTCCCCGGGACAGGGACCTACGAGCAGTACTTC
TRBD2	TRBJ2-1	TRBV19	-	CASITSASGSGNEQFF	TGTGCCAGTATCACGTCGGCTAGCGGGAGTGGTAATGAGCAGTTCTTC
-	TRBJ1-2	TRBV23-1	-	CASSAHRVSRGYTF	TGCGCCAGCAGTGCTCACAGGGTAAGTCGTGGCTACACCTTC
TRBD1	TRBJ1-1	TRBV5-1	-	CASSAQGPGTEAFF	TGCGCCAGCAGCGCACAGGGGCCGGGTACTGAAGCTTTCTTT